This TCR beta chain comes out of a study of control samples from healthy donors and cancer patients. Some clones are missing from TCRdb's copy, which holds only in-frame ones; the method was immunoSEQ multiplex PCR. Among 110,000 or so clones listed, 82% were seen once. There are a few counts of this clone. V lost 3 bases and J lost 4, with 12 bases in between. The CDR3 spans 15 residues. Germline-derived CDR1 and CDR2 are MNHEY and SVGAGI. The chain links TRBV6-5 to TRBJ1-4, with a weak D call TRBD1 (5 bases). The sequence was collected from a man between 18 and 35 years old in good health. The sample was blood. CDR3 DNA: TGTGCCAGCAGTTATGGGGGGGGTGATAATGAAAAACTGTTTTTT. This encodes CASSYGGGDNEKLFF.